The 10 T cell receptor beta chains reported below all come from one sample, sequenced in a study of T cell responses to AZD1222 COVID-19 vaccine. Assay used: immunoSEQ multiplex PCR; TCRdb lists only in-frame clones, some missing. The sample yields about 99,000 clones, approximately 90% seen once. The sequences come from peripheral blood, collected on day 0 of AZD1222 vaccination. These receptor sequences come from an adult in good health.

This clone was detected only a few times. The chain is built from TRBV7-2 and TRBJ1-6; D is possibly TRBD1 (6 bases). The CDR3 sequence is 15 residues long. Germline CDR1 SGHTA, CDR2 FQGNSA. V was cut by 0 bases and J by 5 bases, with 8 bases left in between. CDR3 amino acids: CASSLAGGDNSPLHF. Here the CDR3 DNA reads TGTGCCAGCAGCTTAGCAGGGGGTGATAATTCACCCCTCCACTTT.

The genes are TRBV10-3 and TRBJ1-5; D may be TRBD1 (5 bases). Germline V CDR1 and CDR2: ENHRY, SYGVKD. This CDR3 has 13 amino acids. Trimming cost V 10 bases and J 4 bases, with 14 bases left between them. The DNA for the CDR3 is TGTGCCAGCAAGGACGGGGGAAATCAGCCCCAGCATTTT. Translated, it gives CASKDGGNQPQHF.

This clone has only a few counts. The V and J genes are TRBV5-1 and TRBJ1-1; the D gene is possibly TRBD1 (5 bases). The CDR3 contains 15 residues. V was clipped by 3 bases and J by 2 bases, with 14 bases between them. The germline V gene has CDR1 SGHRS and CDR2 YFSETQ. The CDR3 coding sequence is TGCGCCAGCAGCTCCCTGGGGGTGTCCAACACTGAAGCTTTCTTT. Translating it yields CASSSLGVSNTEAFF.

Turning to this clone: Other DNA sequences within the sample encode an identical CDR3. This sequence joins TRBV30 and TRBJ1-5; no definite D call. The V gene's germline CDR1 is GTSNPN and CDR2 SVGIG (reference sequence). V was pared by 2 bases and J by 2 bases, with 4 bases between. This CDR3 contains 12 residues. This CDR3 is CAWSQGNQPQHF. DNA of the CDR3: TGTGCCTGGAGTCAGGGCAATCAGCCCCAGCATTTT.

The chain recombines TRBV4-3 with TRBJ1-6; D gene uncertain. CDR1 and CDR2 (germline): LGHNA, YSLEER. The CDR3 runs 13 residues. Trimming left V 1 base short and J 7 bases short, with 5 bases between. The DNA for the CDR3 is TGCGCCAGCAGCCAAGTGGGGAATTCACCCCTCCACTTT. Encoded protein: CASSQVGNSPLHF.

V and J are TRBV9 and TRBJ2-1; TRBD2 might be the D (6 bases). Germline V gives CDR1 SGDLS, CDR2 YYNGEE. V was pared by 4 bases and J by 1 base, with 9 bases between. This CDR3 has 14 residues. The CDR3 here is CASSRLASYNEQFF. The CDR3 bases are TGTGCCAGCAGCCGTCTAGCGTCCTACAATGAGCAGTTCTTC.

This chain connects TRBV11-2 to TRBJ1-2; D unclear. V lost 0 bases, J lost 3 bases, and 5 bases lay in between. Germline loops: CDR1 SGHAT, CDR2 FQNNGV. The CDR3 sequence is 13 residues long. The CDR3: CASSLDTHYGYTF. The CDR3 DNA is TGTGCCAGCAGCTTAGATACCCACTATGGCTACACCTTC.

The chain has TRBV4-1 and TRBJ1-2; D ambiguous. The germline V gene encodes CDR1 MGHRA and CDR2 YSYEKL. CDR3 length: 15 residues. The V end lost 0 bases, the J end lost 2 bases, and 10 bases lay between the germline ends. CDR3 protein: CASSQEQLPNYGYTF. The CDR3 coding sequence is TGCGCCAGCAGCCAAGAACAGCTCCCCAACTATGGCTACACCTTC.

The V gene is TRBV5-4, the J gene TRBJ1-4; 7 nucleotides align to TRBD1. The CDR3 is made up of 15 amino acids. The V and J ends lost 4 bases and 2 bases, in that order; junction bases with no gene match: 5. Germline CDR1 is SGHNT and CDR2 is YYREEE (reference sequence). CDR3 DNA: TGTGCCAGCAGCGTGGGGGACAGCACTAATGAAAAACTGTTTTTT. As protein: CASSVGDSTNEKLFF.

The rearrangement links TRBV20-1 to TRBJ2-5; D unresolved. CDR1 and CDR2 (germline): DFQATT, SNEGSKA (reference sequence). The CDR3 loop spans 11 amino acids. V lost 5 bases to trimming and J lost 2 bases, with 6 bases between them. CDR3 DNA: TGCAGTGCTGCCGATCAAGAGACCCAGTACTTC. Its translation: CSAADQETQYF.